The 24 T cell receptor beta chains given below trace back to one sample, sequenced in a study of hypomethylating agent response in myelodysplastic syndrome. Sequencing used immunoSEQ multiplex PCR; TCRdb keeps in-frame clones, though not all of them. The sample includes about 6,200 clones, about 82% of them seen just once. The sample consisted of bone marrow, taken before or after starting hypomethylating agent treatment for myelodysplastic syndrome (not recorded which). All receptors derive from a human donor with myelodysplastic syndrome.

CDR3 nucleotides: TGTGCCAGCAGTTTATATCGGGGTAGGACCTACAATGAGCAGTTCTTC. This codes for CASSLYRGRTYNEQFF. J is TRBJ2-1 and V is TRBV27; tentative D call: TRBD2 (5 bases). This CDR3 spans 16 amino acids. Trimming removed 1 base from V and 2 bases from J, with 12 bases in between. CDR1 is MNHEY, CDR2 SMNVEV, per germline (reference sequence).

This rearrangement joins TRBV27 to TRBJ1-6, with D unclear. The CDR3 has 13 residues. The V and J ends lost 2 bases and 7 bases respectively, with 6 bases between them. The V gene's germline CDR1 is MNHEY and CDR2 SMNVEV (reference sequence). The DNA for the CDR3 is TGTGCCAGCAGTTTAATGGCGAATTCACCCCTCCACTTT. Amino acids: CASSLMANSPLHF.

V gene TRBV23-1 combines with J gene TRBJ2-5; TRBD1 matches at 8 bases. TRBV23-1 belongs to the ORF category, with a function that is uncertain. The CDR3 has 14 amino acids. J gave up 5 bases and V 2 bases, and 4 bases lay outside the gene matches. The CDR3 DNA is TGCGCCAGCAGTCAAGGACAGGGTCCGGAGACCCAGTACTTC. Its translation is CASSQGQGPETQYF.

V gene TRBV6-1 combines with J gene TRBJ1-3; weak D call: TRBD1 (6 bases). Trimming removed 4 bases from V and 0 bases from J, with 10 bases in between. The CDR3 runs to 15 residues. The germline V gene has CDR1 MNHNS and CDR2 SASEGT. CDR3 nucleotides: TGTGCCAGCAGTGGTACAGGGTTCTCTGGAAACACCATATATTTT. Protein: CASSGTGFSGNTIYF.

The genes are TRBV18 and TRBJ1-1; D might be TRBD1 (5 bases). In germline, CDR1 is KGHSH, CDR2 LQKENI. The CDR3 is 15 amino acids. V lost 4 bases and J 1 base, leaving 13 bases between the germline ends. CDR3 amino acids: CASSLSGTENTEAFF. The CDR3 DNA follows: TGTGCCAGCTCACTCTCCGGGACGGAGAACACTGAAGCTTTCTTT.

The CDR3 sequence is CASRGTFESYEQYF. CDR3 coding DNA: TGTGCCAGCAGGGGGACATTTGAGTCCTACGAGCAGTACTTC. The rearrangement links TRBV6-1 to TRBJ2-7; tentatively, D is TRBD1 (6 bases). V was clipped by 6 bases and J by 1 base, with 13 bases between them. This CDR3 is 14 amino acids long. The germline CDR1 and CDR2 sequences are MNHNS and SASEGT.

This clone was seen a single time. The rearrangement uses TRBV28 and TRBJ1-6; 7 bases fit TRBD1. V dropped 3 bases and J dropped 10; count of bases not matched to a gene: 9. The germline gives CDR1 MDHEN, CDR2 SYDVKM. The CDR3 runs to 15 residues. This CDR3 reads CASSLGDRVGSPLHF. The CDR3, as DNA: TGTGCCAGCAGTTTGGGCGACAGGGTAGGATCACCCCTCCACTTT.

The chain carries TRBV7-8 and TRBJ1-3; 7 nucleotides agree with TRBD1. V lost 3 bases, J lost 2 bases, and 10 bases stayed unmatched. The CDR3 runs 17 residues. From germline, CDR1 is SGHVS and CDR2 FQNEAQ. The CDR3 region has the DNA TGTGCCAGCAGCTTCCCCCAGGGGGGAAGCACTGGAAACACCATATATTTT. This codes for CASSFPQGGSTGNTIYF.

The count of this clone is one. The CDR3 region has the DNA TGTGCCAGCAGTCCAGCTAACCGGGACGAGAACACTGAAGCTTTCTTT. This sequence encodes CASSPANRDENTEAFF. This rearrangement joins TRBV28 to TRBJ1-1; perhaps TRBD1 as D (5 bases). This CDR3 region has 16 residues. CDR1 is MDHEN, CDR2 SYDVKM, per germline. Trimming pared 5 bases from V and 1 base from J, leaving 17 bases between.

V is TRBV7-3 and J is TRBJ2-7; D possibly matches TRBD1 or TRBD2 (7 bases each). V gave up 5 bases and J gave up 6 bases, with 23 bases separating them. Germline-derived CDR1 and CDR2 are SGHTA and FQGTGA. The CDR3 length is 16 residues. CDR3 nucleotide sequence: TGTGCCAGCAGCCTAGGGGGGGGCTCGACAGGGCCCGAGCAGTACTTC. Residues: CASSLGGGSTGPEQYF.

This chain connects TRBV11-3 to TRBJ2-7; 12 positions match TRBD1. The CDR3 is 16 residues long. The V gene's germline CDR1 is SGHNT and CDR2 YENEEA. V was clipped by 0 bases and J by 3 bases; unmatched bases: 3. This CDR3 reads CASSLEGQGAIYEQYF. CDR3 coding DNA: TGTGCCAGCAGCTTAGAGGGACAGGGGGCTATCTACGAGCAGTACTTC.

Here the CDR3 DNA reads TGTGCCAGCAGCCAAGTAGGGGAGGCCTACAATGAGCAGTTCTTC. Its protein is CASSQVGEAYNEQFF. This chain joins TRBV4-2 and TRBJ2-1; D may be TRBD2 (6 bases). CDR1 is LGHNA, CDR2 YNFKEQ, per germline. CDR3 length: 15 residues. The ends were cut back, 1 base at V and 2 bases at J, with 9 bases in the middle.

The rearrangement joins TRBV10-3 to TRBJ2-6; 9 bases align to TRBD1. The length of the CDR3 is 18 residues. The germline gives CDR1 ENHRY, CDR2 SYGVKD. J was trimmed by 4 bases and V by 4 bases; bases with no gene match: 11. The CDR3 DNA is TGTGCCATCAGTGGAAGTACAGGGGGCGCAAAAGGGGCCAACGTCCTGACTTTC. Its protein is CAISGSTGGAKGANVLTF.

The chain employs TRBV14 and TRBJ1-1; a weak D match, TRBD1 (5 bases). This CDR3 spans 13 amino acids. Trimming shortened V by 9 bases and J by 2 bases, and 13 bases separated the two germline ends. Germline lookup yields CDR1 SGHDN and CDR2 FVKESK. The CDR3 here is CASSTQVNTEAFF. CDR3 nucleotide sequence: TGTGCCAGTTCTACACAGGTTAACACTGAAGCTTTCTTT.

J is TRBJ2-2 and V is TRBV27, with 8 bases matching TRBD1. This CDR3 comprises 14 residues. Germline loops: CDR1 MNHEY, CDR2 SMNVEV (reference sequence). With V trimmed by 6 bases and J by 6 bases, 6 bases remained unmatched. CDR3 sequence: CASRKGQVAGELFF. CDR3 DNA: TGTGCCAGCAGAAAGGGACAGGTCGCCGGGGAGCTGTTTTTT.

The CDR3, as DNA: TGTGCCAGCAGTGAAGGGGGGACAGCAAAGAATGCTGAAGCTTTCTTT. Translating gives CASSEGGTAKNAEAFF. V and J are TRBV6-1 and TRBJ1-1; TRBD1 aligns across 7 bases. The germline V gene has CDR1 MNHNS and CDR2 SASEGT. V lost 1 base, J lost 6 bases, and 11 bases stayed unmatched. The CDR3 totals 16 residues.

The chain carries TRBV27 and TRBJ2-5; 9 nucleotides line up with TRBD2. Germline CDR1 is MNHEY and CDR2 is SMNVEV (reference sequence). The CDR3 is made up of 15 amino acids. J was trimmed by 4 bases and V by 5 bases; bases with no gene match: 8. CDR3 bases: TGTGCCAGCAGTCCGCTAACAGCGGGAGGAGAGACCCAGTACTTC. Encoded protein: CASSPLTAGGETQYF.

In nucleotides, the CDR3 is TGTGCCAGCAGTCTTGGAGTTGAGCGTGGCTACACCTTC. Translated, it gives CASSLGVERGYTF. The V and J genes are TRBV6-6 and TRBJ1-2; D is undetermined. This CDR3 region has 13 residues. Trimming removed 5 bases at V and 7 bases at J, with 14 bases between. CDR1 and CDR2 from the germline V gene are MNHNY and SVGAGI (reference sequence).

The chain combines TRBV7-9 with TRBJ1-3; the D gene is possibly TRBD1 (6 bases). CDR3 size: 16 residues. The germline V gene encodes CDR1 SEHNR and CDR2 FQNEAQ (reference sequence). V was trimmed by 3 bases and J by 1 base, leaving 13 bases between them. For the CDR3, the DNA is TGTGCCAGCAGCTTCGGGGGCGGTGGGTCTGGAAACACCATATATTTT. Translation gives CASSFGGGGSGNTIYF.

DNA for the CDR3: TGTGCCAGCAGCTTAGATGATTTAGCGGGAGTTGCCCAGTACTTC. Its translation is CASSLDDLAGVAQYF. The chain links TRBV11-2 to TRBJ2-5, with 9 bases matching TRBD2. J gave up 9 bases and V 0 bases, and 8 bases lay outside the gene matches. The CDR3 is 15 amino acids. Germline CDR1 and CDR2: SGHAT and FQNNGV.

The chain uses TRBV28 and TRBJ2-2; no reliable D call. This CDR3 region has 15 residues. The V gene lost 6 bases and the J gene lost 1 base, with 12 bases spanning the gap. The germline CDR1 and CDR2 sequences are MDHEN and SYDVKM. CDR3 DNA sequence: TGTGCCAGCAGACCTACGGACCTGAACACCGGGGAGCTGTTTTTT. Translated: CASRPTDLNTGELFF. Filled out from reference TRBV28 and TRBJ2-2, the complete variable domain reads DVKVTQSSRYLVKRTGEKVFLECVQDMDHENMFWYRQDPGLGLRLIYFSYDVKMKEKGDIPEGYSVSREKKERFSLILESASTNQTSMYLCASRPTDLNTGELFFGEGSRLTVL.

The V gene is TRBV6-6, the J gene TRBJ1-1; D is unresolved. From germline, CDR1 is MNHNY and CDR2 SVGAGI (reference sequence). The CDR3 sequence is 16 residues long. V lost 2 bases and J lost 0, with 13 bases in between. The CDR3 bases are TGTGCCAGCAGTTACATCTACGGGGAAATGAACACTGAAGCTTTCTTT. Translation: CASSYIYGEMNTEAFF.

The V gene is TRBV4-3, the J gene TRBJ2-2; 13 bases line up with TRBD2. Losses at the gene ends were 4 bases for V and 3 bases for J; bases not matched to a gene: 5. This CDR3 spans 17 amino acids. The V gene's germline CDR1 is LGHNA and CDR2 YSLEER. The CDR3 sequence is CASSRGLAGDYTGELFF. In nucleotides, the CDR3 is TGCGCCAGCAGCCGAGGACTAGCGGGAGATTACACCGGGGAGCTGTTTTTT.

The chain couples TRBV4-2 to TRBJ2-2, with D uncertain. Per germline, CDR1 LGHNA and CDR2 YNFKEQ. The ends were cut back, 1 base at V and 5 bases at J, with 5 bases in the middle. The CDR3 has 13 residues. The CDR3 is CASSQGETGELFF. DNA for the CDR3: TGTGCCAGCAGCCAAGGTGAAACCGGGGAGCTGTTTTTT.